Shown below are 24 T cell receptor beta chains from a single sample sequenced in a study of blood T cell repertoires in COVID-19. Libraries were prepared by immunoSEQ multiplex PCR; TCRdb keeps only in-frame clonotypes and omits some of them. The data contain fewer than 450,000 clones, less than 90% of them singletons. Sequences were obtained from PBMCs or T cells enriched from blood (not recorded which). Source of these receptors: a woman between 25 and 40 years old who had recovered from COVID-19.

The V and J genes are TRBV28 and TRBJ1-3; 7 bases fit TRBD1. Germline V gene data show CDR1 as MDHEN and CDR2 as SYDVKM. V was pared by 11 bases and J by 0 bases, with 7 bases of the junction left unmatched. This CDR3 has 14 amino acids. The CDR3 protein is CAYRDSRSGNTIYF. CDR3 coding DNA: TGTGCCTATAGGGACAGCCGCTCTGGAAACACCATATATTTT.

The CDR3 loop is CASSQVLAGLISSGNTIYF. CDR3 sequence (DNA): TGCGCCAGCAGCCAAGTCCTCGCGGGACTGATCAGCTCTGGAAACACCATATATTTT. This sequence joins TRBV4-1 and TRBJ1-3; D perhaps matches TRBD1 (5 bases). Trimming removed 1 base from V and 0 bases from J, with 19 bases in between. Germline assignment: CDR1 MGHRA and CDR2 YSYEKL. The CDR3 is made up of 19 amino acids.

The CDR3: CASSTPRGPHEKLFF. For the CDR3, the DNA is TGTGCCAGCAGTACCCCTAGGGGGCCGCATGAAAAACTGTTTTTT. V gene TRBV5-5 combines with J gene TRBJ1-4; 7 nucleotides align to TRBD1. CDR3 length: 15 amino acids. Germline V gene sequence: CDR1 SGHKS, CDR2 YYEKEE (reference sequence). V gave up 5 bases and J gave up 6 bases; unmatched junction bases: 10.

CDR3 nucleotides: TGTGCCACCAGTGAGACAGGGGGCGAGCAGTACTTC. Translated, it gives CATSETGGEQYF. This rearrangement joins TRBV24-1 to TRBJ2-7; 9 bases are shared with TRBD1. CDR3 size: 12 residues. Germline V lookup: CDR1 KGHDR, CDR2 SFDVKD. The junction had 0 bases not matched to a gene; V was cut back by 4 bases and J by 6 bases.

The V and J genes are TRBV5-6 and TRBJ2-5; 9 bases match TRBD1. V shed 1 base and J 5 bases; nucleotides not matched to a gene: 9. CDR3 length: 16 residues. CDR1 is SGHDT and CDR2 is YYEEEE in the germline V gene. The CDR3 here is CASSLTGTGLRETQYF. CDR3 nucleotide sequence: TGTGCCAGCAGCTTGACCGGGACAGGGCTGAGGGAGACCCAGTACTTC.

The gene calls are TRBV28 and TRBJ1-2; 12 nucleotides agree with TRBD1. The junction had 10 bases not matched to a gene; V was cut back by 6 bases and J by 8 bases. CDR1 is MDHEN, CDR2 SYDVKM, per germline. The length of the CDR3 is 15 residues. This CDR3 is CASSFPGQGARGYTF. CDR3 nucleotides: TGTGCCAGCAGCTTTCCGGGACAGGGGGCACGGGGCTACACCTTC.

The CDR3 protein is CASSKEGQLNTEAFF. The DNA of the CDR3 is TGTGCCAGCAGCAAAGAAGGACAACTGAACACTGAAGCTTTCTTT. V usage is TRBV21-1 and J usage is TRBJ1-1; the tabulated D call, TRBD1, remains unverified against the DNA. TRBV21-1 is a known pseudogene. This CDR3 comprises 15 residues.

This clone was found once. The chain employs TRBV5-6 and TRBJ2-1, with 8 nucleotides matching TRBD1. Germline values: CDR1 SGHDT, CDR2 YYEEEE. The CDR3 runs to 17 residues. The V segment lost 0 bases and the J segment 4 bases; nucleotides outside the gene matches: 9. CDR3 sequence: CASSLEAGGYIYNEQFF. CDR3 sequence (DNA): TGTGCCAGCAGCTTGGAGGCAGGGGGCTACATTTACAATGAGCAGTTCTTC.

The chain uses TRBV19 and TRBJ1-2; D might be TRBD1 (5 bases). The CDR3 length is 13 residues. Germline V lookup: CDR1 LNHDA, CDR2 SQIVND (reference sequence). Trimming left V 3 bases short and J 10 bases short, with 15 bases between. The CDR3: CASSMVREEDYTF. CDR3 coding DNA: TGTGCCAGTAGTATGGTCAGGGAAGAAGACTACACCTTC.

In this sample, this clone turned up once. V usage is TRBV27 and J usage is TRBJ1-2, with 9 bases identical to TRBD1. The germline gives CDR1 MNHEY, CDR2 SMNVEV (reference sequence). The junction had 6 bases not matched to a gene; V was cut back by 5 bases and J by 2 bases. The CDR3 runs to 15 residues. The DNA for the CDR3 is TGTGCCAGCAGTCCCCAGACAGGGGGGAACTATGGCTACACCTTC. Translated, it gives CASSPQTGGNYGYTF.

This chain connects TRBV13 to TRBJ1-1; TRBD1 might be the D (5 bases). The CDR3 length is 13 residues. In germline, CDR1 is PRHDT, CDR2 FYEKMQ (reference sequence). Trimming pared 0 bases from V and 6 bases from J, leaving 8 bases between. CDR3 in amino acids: CASSLGRGSEAFF. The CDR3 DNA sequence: TGTGCCAGCAGCTTAGGCCGGGGGTCTGAAGCTTTCTTT. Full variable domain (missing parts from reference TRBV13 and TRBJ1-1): AAGVIQSPRHLIKEKRETATLKCYPIPRHDTVYWYQQGPGQDPQFLISFYEKMQSDKGSIPDRFSAQQFSDYHSELNMSSLELGDSALYFCASSLGRGSEAFFGQGTRLTVV.

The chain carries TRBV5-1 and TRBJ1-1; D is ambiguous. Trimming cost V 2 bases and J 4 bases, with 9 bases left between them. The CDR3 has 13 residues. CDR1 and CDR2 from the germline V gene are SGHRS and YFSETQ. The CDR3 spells CASSFMGGTEAFF. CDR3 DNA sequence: TGCGCCAGCAGCTTTATGGGAGGCACTGAAGCTTTCTTT.

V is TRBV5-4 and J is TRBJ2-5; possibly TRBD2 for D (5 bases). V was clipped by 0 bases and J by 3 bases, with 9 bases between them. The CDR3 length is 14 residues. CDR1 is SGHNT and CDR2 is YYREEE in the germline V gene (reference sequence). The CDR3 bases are TGTGCCAGCAGCTTGGGCGGGTCCGAAGAGACCCAGTACTTC. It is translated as CASSLGGSEETQYF.

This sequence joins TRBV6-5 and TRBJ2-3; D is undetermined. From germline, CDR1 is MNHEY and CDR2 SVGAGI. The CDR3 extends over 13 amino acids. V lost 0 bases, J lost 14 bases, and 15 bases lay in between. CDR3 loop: CASSYSNSCRGYF. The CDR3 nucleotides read TGTGCCAGCAGTTACTCGAATAGTTGCCGCGGGTATTTT.

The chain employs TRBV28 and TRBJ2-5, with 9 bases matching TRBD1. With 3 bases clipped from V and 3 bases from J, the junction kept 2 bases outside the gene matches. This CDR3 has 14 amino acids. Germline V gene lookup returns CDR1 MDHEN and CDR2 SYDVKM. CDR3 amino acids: CASSFRDREETQYF. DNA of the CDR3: TGTGCCAGCAGTTTCCGGGACAGGGAAGAGACCCAGTACTTC. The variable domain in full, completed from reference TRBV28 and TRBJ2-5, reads DVKVTQSSRYLVKRTGEKVFLECVQDMDHENMFWYRQDPGLGLRLIYFSYDVKMKEKGDIPEGYSVSREKKERFSLILESASTNQTSMYLCASSFRDREETQYFGPGTRLLVL.

The CDR3 loop is CASSEDRRGQGATGELFF. CDR3 in DNA: TGTGCCAGCAGTGAAGATCGTAGGGGACAGGGGGCTACCGGGGAGCTGTTTTTT. The chain has TRBV6-1 and TRBJ2-2; 12 bases are shared with TRBD1. This CDR3 has 18 residues. Germline V gene lookup returns CDR1 MNHNS and CDR2 SASEGT. The junction had 8 bases not matched to a gene; V was cut back by 1 base and J by 5 bases.

The CDR3 protein is CASSQVEGRIYGYTF. CDR3 nucleotide sequence: TGTGCCAGCAGCCAAGTTGAGGGGAGGATCTATGGCTACACCTTC. V usage is TRBV3-1 (or the pseudogene TRBV3-2) and J usage is TRBJ1-2; D might be TRBD1 (5 bases). CDR1 is LGHDT, CDR2 YNNKEL, per germline (reference sequence). The V gene lost 1 base and the J gene lost 4 bases, with 13 bases spanning the gap. The CDR3 spans 15 residues.

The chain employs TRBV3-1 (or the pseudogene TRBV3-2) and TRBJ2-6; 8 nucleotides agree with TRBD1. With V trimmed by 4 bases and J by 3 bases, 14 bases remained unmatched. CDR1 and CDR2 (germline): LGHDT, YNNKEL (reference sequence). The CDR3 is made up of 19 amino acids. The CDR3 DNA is TGTGCCAGCAGCCTTACTGAGTGGACAGGGTTTTTTGGGGCCAACGTCCTGACTTTC. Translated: CASSLTEWTGFFGANVLTF.

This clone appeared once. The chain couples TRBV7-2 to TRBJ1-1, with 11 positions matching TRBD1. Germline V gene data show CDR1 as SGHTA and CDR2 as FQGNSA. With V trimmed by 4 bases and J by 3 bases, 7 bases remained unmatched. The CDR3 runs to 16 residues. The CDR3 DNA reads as TGTGCCAGCAGCTCAAGGGACAGGGGGGGAGACACTGAAGCTTTCTTT. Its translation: CASSSRDRGGDTEAFF.

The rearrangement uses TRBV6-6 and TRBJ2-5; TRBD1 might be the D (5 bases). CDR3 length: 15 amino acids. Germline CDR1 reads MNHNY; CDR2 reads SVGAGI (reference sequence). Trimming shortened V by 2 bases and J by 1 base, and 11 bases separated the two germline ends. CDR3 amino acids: CASSYPAQGQETQYF. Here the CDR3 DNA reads TGTGCCAGCAGTTACCCTGCCCAGGGCCAAGAGACCCAGTACTTC.

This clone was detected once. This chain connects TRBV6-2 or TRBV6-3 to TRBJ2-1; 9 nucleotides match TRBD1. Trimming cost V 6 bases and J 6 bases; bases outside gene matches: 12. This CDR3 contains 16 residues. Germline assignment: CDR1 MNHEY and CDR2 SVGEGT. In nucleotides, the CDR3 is TGTGCCAGCAGACCTCCAGGACAGGGGACACCCAATGAGCAGTTCTTC. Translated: CASRPPGQGTPNEQFF.

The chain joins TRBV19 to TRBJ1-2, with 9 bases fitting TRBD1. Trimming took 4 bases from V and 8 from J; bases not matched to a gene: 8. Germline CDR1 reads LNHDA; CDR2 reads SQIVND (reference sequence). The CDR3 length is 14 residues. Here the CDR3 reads CASSTPNRGQGYTF. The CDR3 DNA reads TGTGCCAGTAGTACTCCCAACAGGGGGCAAGGCTACACCTTC.

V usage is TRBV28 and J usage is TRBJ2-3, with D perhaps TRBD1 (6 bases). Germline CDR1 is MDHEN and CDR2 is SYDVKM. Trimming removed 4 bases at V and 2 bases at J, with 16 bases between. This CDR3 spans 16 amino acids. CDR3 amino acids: CASSSPGTPATDTQYF. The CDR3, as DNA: TGTGCCAGCAGTTCCCCCGGGACACCGGCCACAGATACGCAGTATTTT. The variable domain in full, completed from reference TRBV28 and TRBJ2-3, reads DVKVTQSSRYLVKRTGEKVFLECVQDMDHENMFWYRQDPGLGLRLIYFSYDVKMKEKGDIPEGYSVSREKKERFSLILESASTNQTSMYLCASSSPGTPATDTQYFGPGTRLTVL.

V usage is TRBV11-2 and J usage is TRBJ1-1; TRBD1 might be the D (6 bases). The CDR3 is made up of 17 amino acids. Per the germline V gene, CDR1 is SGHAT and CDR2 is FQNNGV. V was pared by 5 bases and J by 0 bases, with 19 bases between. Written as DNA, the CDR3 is TGTGCCAGCAGCCCAAAGGGGGGGGTCCACCTGAACACTGAAGCTTTCTTT. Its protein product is CASSPKGGVHLNTEAFF.